The source of this T cell receptor beta chain is a study of CD8+CD57+ T cells in acquired aplastic anemia. Individuals selected for sequencing had exhibited CD8+CD57+ cell expansion on flow cytometry. CDR3 and TCR beta VDJ profiling relied on genomic DNA as the template. TCRdb redid the calling of the reads with MiXCR, one entry per CDR3 protein. The profile shows 200,000 to 250,000 distinct CDR3 sequences, more than 55% of them singletons. Germline assignment: CDR1 LNHNV and CDR2 YYDKDF (reference sequence). V lost 3 bases and J lost 2; bases outside the gene matches: 7. The CDR3 spans 17 residues. The V and J genes are TRBV15 and TRBJ1-2; 12 positions match TRBD1. Sequenced sample: sorted CD4+, CD8+, or CD8+CD57+ T cells (not recorded which) from PBMCs. The source is a human donor with aplastic anemia. CDR3 sequence: CATSSLGQGARNYGYTF. In DNA, the CDR3 is TGTGCCACCAGCAGTCTGGGACAGGGGGCACGGAACTATGGCTACACCTTC.